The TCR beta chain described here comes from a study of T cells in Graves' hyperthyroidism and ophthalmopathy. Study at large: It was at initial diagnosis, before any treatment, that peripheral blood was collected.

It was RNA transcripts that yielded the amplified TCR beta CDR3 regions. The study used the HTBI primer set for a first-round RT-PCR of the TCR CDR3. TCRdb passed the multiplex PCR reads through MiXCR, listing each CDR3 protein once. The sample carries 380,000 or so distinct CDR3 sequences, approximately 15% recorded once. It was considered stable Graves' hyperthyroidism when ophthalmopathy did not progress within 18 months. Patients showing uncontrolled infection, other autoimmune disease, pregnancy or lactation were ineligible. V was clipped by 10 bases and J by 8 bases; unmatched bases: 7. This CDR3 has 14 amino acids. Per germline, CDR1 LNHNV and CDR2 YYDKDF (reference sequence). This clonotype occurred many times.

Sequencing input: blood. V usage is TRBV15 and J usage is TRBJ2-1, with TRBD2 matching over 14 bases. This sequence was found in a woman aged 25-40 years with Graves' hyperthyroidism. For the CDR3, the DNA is TGTGCCAACTATCCGGGACTAGCGGGAGATGAGCAGTTCTTC. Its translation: CANYPGLAGDEQFF.